This T cell receptor beta chain appears in the sequencing data of a study of T-cell reconstitution after alpha-beta-depleted transplantation in children. The germline CDR1 and CDR2 sequences are SGHAT and FQNNGV. The CDR3 loop spans 13 amino acids. The ends were cut back, 7 bases at V and 3 bases at J, with 11 bases in the middle. In regard to this clonotype: The antigen is undetermined.

A library of TCRbeta sequences, prepared with unique molecular identifiers, was generated. TCRdb redid the calling of the PCR reads with MiXCR, one entry per CDR3 protein. The table records about 470,000 distinct CDR3 sequences, about 40% of them present only once. Overall study findings and caveats: Some patients owed their high day-60 TCRbeta diversity to surviving recipient T cells and thymic progenitors. One year post-transplant, T-cell counts and diversity were largely derived from T cells produced anew. About two months after transplant, alpha-beta T cells reportedly came from several hundred expanded graft clones.

This chain uses TRBV11-2 with TRBJ2-3, with D perhaps TRBD1 or TRBD2 (5 bases each). The sample consisted of PBMCs, taken before TCRalphabeta/CD19-depleted stem cell transplant. This TCR derives from a girl aged 2 to 10 with aplastic anemia, due to receive a stem cell transplant. The CDR3 is CASTRERTDTQYF. DNA for the CDR3: TGTGCCAGCACCAGGGAGAGGACAGATACGCAGTATTTT.